One and the same sample provided the 27 T cell receptor beta chains below, sequenced in a study of blood T cell repertoires in COVID-19. Measured with immunoSEQ multiplex PCR; TCRdb has only the in-frame clones, and not every one. Of 55,000 to 90,000 clones listed, 70% to 90% were seen once; the top ten hold 1.3% to 1.5%. The sample consisted of peripheral blood. Every receptor here comes from a human donor in a cohort sampled during active COVID-19.

The chain employs TRBV6-5 and TRBJ2-1, with TRBD1 matching 9 bases. Germline CDR1 is MNHEY and CDR2 is SVGAGI. The CDR3 is 12 residues long. Trimming removed 5 bases from V and 16 bases from J; junction bases left unmatched: 9. The CDR3 sequence is CASSSRTGEEFF. DNA of the CDR3: TGTGCCAGCAGTAGTAGGACAGGGGAGGAATTCTTC.

V usage is TRBV3-1 (or the pseudogene TRBV3-2) and J usage is TRBJ2-1; 10 nucleotides align to TRBD2. The CDR3 consists of 17 residues. With 6 bases clipped from V and 9 bases from J, the junction kept 17 bases outside the gene matches. Germline CDR1 reads LGHDT; CDR2 reads YNNKEL (reference sequence). The CDR3 sequence is CASRPRSASGRLGEQFF. In DNA form, the CDR3 reads TGTGCCAGCAGACCAAGGAGCGCTAGCGGGAGATTGGGTGAGCAGTTCTTC.

The chain combines TRBV4-1 with TRBJ2-3; 9 bases map to TRBD2. The V gene's germline CDR1 is MGHRA and CDR2 YSYEKL. The V and J ends lost 6 bases and 9 bases, in that order; junction bases with no gene match: 16. The CDR3 is made up of 16 amino acids. CDR3 loop: CASRGKAGGRKETQYF. CDR3 DNA: TGCGCCAGCAGGGGAAAGGCGGGAGGGCGTAAGGAGACGCAGTATTTT.

CDR3 in DNA: TGTGCCAGCAAGAAGCTTGCCGATTCACCCCTCCACTTT. Its translation: CASKKLADSPLHF. The chain links TRBV2 to TRBJ1-6, with no clear D. There are 13 residues in the CDR3. From germline, CDR1 is SNHLY and CDR2 FYNNEI. V lost 7 bases, J lost 8 bases, and 12 bases lay in between.

This sequence joins TRBV11-2 and TRBJ2-7; 7 nucleotides align to TRBD1. The CDR3 covers 14 residues. Germline CDR1 reads SGHAT; CDR2 reads FQNNGV. Trimming at V came to 1 base and at J to 4 bases, leaving 4 bases not matched to a gene. CDR3 DNA sequence: TGTGCCAGCAGCTTAGTGCAGGGGGAATACGAGCAGTACTTC. The encoded protein is CASSLVQGEYEQYF. The complete variable domain, with remaining parts taken from reference TRBV11-2 and TRBJ2-7, reads EAGVAQSPRYKIIEKRQSVAFWCNPISGHATLYWYQQILGQGPKLLIQFQNNGVVDDSQLPKDRFSAERLKGVDSTLKIQPAKLEDSAVYLCASSLVQGEYEQYFGPGTRLTVT.

Many counts were recorded for this clone. DNA for the CDR3: TGCGCCAGCAGCCCCACGGGGTTGGCGAACACTGAAGCTTTCTTT. This translates into CASSPTGLANTEAFF. The rearrangement uses TRBV5-1 and TRBJ1-1; D not certain. This CDR3 spans 15 amino acids. V lost 4 bases and J lost 1, with 14 bases in between. Germline assignment: CDR1 SGHRS and CDR2 YFSETQ.

This sequence joins TRBV5-4 and TRBJ2-5, with 9 bases that match TRBD1. CDR1 and CDR2 from the germline V gene are SGHNT and YYREEE (reference sequence). This CDR3 has 14 amino acids. V lost 2 bases, J lost 5 bases, and 4 bases stayed unmatched. The CDR3 here is CASSFTGGRETQYF. The CDR3 bases are TGTGCCAGCAGCTTTACAGGGGGCCGGGAGACCCAGTACTTC.

The chain carries TRBV13 and TRBJ2-2; the match to TRBD2 covers 10 bases. Germline-derived CDR1 and CDR2 are PRHDT and FYEKMQ (reference sequence). This CDR3 has 16 amino acids. Trimming took 4 bases from V and 5 from J; bases not matched to a gene: 7. The CDR3 here is CASSSTGTSVTGELFF. The CDR3 DNA reads as TGTGCCAGCAGCTCGACCGGGACTAGCGTAACCGGGGAGCTGTTTTTT.

The chain has TRBV27 and TRBJ2-2; TRBD2 agrees at 7 bases. The V segment lost 6 bases and the J segment 6 bases; nucleotides outside the gene matches: 10. CDR3 size: 15 residues. Per germline, CDR1 MNHEY and CDR2 SMNVEV (reference sequence). The CDR3 bases are TGTGCCAGCAGCCGAAGGACTAGAGGAGCCGGGGAGCTGTTTTTT. Translated, it gives CASSRRTRGAGELFF.

This chain uses TRBV2 with TRBJ2-6; 7 nucleotides align to TRBD2. The CDR3 loop spans 15 amino acids. V dropped 8 bases and J dropped 4; count of bases not matched to a gene: 8. Germline V gene sequence: CDR1 SNHLY, CDR2 FYNNEI. This CDR3 is CASDSGQSGANVLTF. DNA of the CDR3: TGTGCCAGCGATAGCGGGCAATCCGGGGCCAACGTCCTGACTTTC.

The V gene is TRBV29-1, the J gene TRBJ2-7; 7 nucleotides match TRBD2. V was clipped by 6 bases and J by 4 bases; unmatched bases: 15. The CDR3 runs to 15 residues. CDR1 and CDR2 from the germline V gene are SQVTM and ANQGSEA. CDR3 amino acids: CSVAEGGAGWYEQYF. The CDR3 DNA sequence: TGCAGCGTAGCCGAGGGAGGGGCAGGGTGGTACGAGCAGTACTTC.

V gene TRBV7-8 combines with J gene TRBJ2-2; maybe TRBD2 (6 bases). The CDR3 contains 18 residues. The V gene's germline CDR1 is SGHVS and CDR2 FQNEAQ. V gave up 1 base and J gave up 0 bases, with 15 bases separating them. The CDR3 protein is CASSLGPELAANTGELFF. The CDR3 region has the DNA TGTGCCAGCAGCTTAGGCCCTGAACTAGCCGCGAACACCGGGGAGCTGTTTTTT.

CDR3 in DNA: TGTGCCAGTAGGCGAGACGGGACTCCAGACAACTACGAGCAGTACTTC. It encodes CASRRDGTPDNYEQYF. The J gene is TRBJ2-7, the V gene TRBV19, with D possibly TRBD2 on 6 matching bases. V shed 6 bases and J shed 3 bases, with 21 bases lying between them. Germline lookup yields CDR1 LNHDA and CDR2 SQIVND (reference sequence). This CDR3 comprises 16 residues.

This chain joins TRBV29-1 and TRBJ1-2, with 7 nucleotides matching TRBD1. Germline CDR1 reads SQVTM; CDR2 reads ANQGSEA. Unmatched junction bases numbered 7, after V lost 1 base and J lost 5 bases. The CDR3 is made up of 14 amino acids. The CDR3 loop is CSVEVRGLEYGYTF. The CDR3 nucleotides are TGCAGCGTTGAAGTAAGGGGGCTTGAGTATGGCTACACCTTC.

The J gene is TRBJ1-5, the V gene TRBV3-1 (or the pseudogene TRBV3-2), with D possibly matching TRBD1 (6 bases). V lost 4 bases and J 5 bases, leaving 12 bases between the germline ends. This CDR3 contains 14 residues. CDR1 and CDR2 from the germline V gene are LGHDT and YNNKEL (reference sequence). The CDR3 coding sequence is TGTGCCAGCAGCCCCGGGACAAACTATCAGCCCCAGCATTTT. Encoded protein: CASSPGTNYQPQHF.

This chain joins TRBV2 and TRBJ2-3, with 9 positions matching TRBD2. The CDR3 totals 14 residues. Germline lookup yields CDR1 SNHLY and CDR2 FYNNEI. With V trimmed by 8 bases and J by 2 bases, 5 bases remained unmatched. The CDR3 protein is CASALAGPTDTQYF. DNA of the CDR3: TGTGCCAGCGCCCTAGCGGGACCCACAGATACGCAGTATTTT.

This rearrangement joins TRBV7-2 to TRBJ2-5, with D possibly matching TRBD2 (6 bases). Per germline, CDR1 SGHTA and CDR2 FQGNSA. This CDR3 is 14 amino acids long. Between the trimmed V and J ends, which lost 5 bases and 5 bases, there was a span of 15 bases. CDR3 DNA sequence: TGTGCCAGCAGCCCGAGGAGGGAACCGGAGACCCAGTACTTC. Encoded protein: CASSPRREPETQYF.

This clone was seen a single time. The chain combines TRBV5-1 with TRBJ2-1, with TRBD1 matching over 7 bases. J was trimmed by 0 bases and V by 3 bases; bases with no gene match: 6. Germline V gives CDR1 SGHRS, CDR2 YFSETQ. This CDR3 region has 16 residues. Written as DNA, the CDR3 is TGCGCCAGCAGCTCGTGGGACAGAGGCTCCTACAATGAGCAGTTCTTC. The encoded protein is CASSSWDRGSYNEQFF.

The chain has TRBV14 and TRBJ2-2, with D possibly being TRBD1 (7 bases). In germline, CDR1 is SGHDN, CDR2 FVKESK. V gave up 1 base and J gave up 6 bases, with 9 bases separating them. The CDR3 loop spans 14 amino acids. CDR3 loop: CASSQARGAGELFF. The CDR3 region has the DNA TGTGCCAGCAGCCAAGCCAGGGGGGCCGGGGAGCTGTTTTTT.

V gene TRBV3-1 (or the pseudogene TRBV3-2) combines with J gene TRBJ1-1, with TRBD1 matching over 7 bases. This CDR3 has 16 residues. The germline CDR1 and CDR2 sequences are LGHDT and YNNKEL (reference sequence). The junction had 8 bases not matched to a gene; V was cut back by 0 bases and J by 4 bases. Here the CDR3 DNA reads TGTGCCAGCAGCCAAGACCACGGACAGGCCTCCACTGAAGCTTTCTTT. Its translation: CASSQDHGQASTEAFF.

The chain has TRBV18 and TRBJ1-1; D unclear. Germline CDR1 is KGHSH and CDR2 is LQKENI. V lost 4 bases to trimming and J lost 1 base, with 10 bases between them. This CDR3 is built from 14 residues. CDR3 in DNA: TGTGCCAGCTCACTCTTAGAGGGGAACACTGAAGCTTTCTTT. Amino acid sequence: CASSLLEGNTEAFF.

The V and J genes are TRBV10-2 and TRBJ2-3; no firm D call. V lost 3 bases and J lost 1, with 8 bases in between. The germline gives CDR1 WSHSY, CDR2 SAAADI. The CDR3 runs to 14 residues. CDR3 DNA: TGCGCCAGCAGTGACCCTCAGGGCACAGATACGCAGTATTTT. As protein: CASSDPQGTDTQYF.

The CDR3 DNA follows: TGTGCCAGTAGCACCGCCCAGGCACACTGGAATCAGCCCCAGCATTTT. This translates into CASSTAQAHWNQPQHF. The V gene is TRBV19, the J gene TRBJ1-5; D is undetermined. CDR1 LNHDA and CDR2 SQIVND come from the germline V gene (reference sequence). CDR3 length: 16 amino acids. V lost 6 bases, J lost 4 bases, and 19 bases lay in between.

The V call is TRBV7-2, the J call TRBJ2-1; TRBD2 is a possible D gene (6 bases). The germline CDR1 and CDR2 sequences are SGHTA and FQGNSA. This CDR3 spans 13 amino acids. The germline V and J ends were trimmed by 2 bases and 10 bases, with 12 bases remaining between them. CDR3: CASSLLEGLEQFF. The CDR3 DNA reads TGTGCCAGCAGCTTACTTGAGGGACTGGAGCAGTTCTTC.

The chain recombines TRBV7-2 with TRBJ2-1; 7 bases agree with TRBD2. CDR1 and CDR2 from the germline V gene are SGHTA and FQGNSA. With V trimmed by 3 bases and J by 8 bases, 10 bases remained unmatched. The length of the CDR3 is 15 residues. CDR3 in DNA: TGTGCCAGCAGCTTCCTGACCTATGGGGGGGATGAGCAGTTCTTC. This sequence encodes CASSFLTYGGDEQFF.

This chain joins TRBV3-1 (or the pseudogene TRBV3-2) and TRBJ2-3; 10 nucleotides match TRBD2. This CDR3 has 17 amino acids. The V and J ends lost 0 bases and 4 bases, in that order; junction bases with no gene match: 7. Germline V gene lookup returns CDR1 LGHDT and CDR2 YNNKEL (reference sequence). DNA for the CDR3: TGTGCCAGCAGCCAAGATGAGGTAGCGGGAGGCGCAGATACGCAGTATTTT. This translates into CASSQDEVAGGADTQYF.

This chain links TRBV6-5 with TRBJ2-5; D remains unclear. Trimming pared 2 bases from V and 7 bases from J, leaving 5 bases between. Germline V gene data show CDR1 as MNHEY and CDR2 as SVGAGI. The CDR3 totals 11 residues. In nucleotides, the CDR3 is TGTGCCAGCAGTTACCGAGGGACCCAGTACTTC. Translation gives CASSYRGTQYF.